This is a list of T cell receptor beta chains from one sample in a study of blood T cell repertoires in COVID-19. Some clones are missing from TCRdb's copy, which holds only in-frame ones; the method was immunoSEQ multiplex PCR. The data contain 180,000 or so clones, 75% to 90% of them singletons. Sequences were obtained from peripheral blood. These TCRs come from a woman aged 60-75 years with acute or convalescent COVID-19. CDR3s include the opening cysteine and the closing phenylalanine or tryptophan. D genes are given only for firm matches. Only some rows state a clone size, as once, few, many or a class for expanded clones.

J	length	size	V	D	DNA	CDR3
TRBJ2-1	15	.	TRBV14	.	TGTGCCAGCAGCCAAGTCGCGGGATCTAACAATGAGCAGTTCTTC	CASSQVAGSNNEQFF
TRBJ2-1	19	.	TRBV7-3	TRBD2	TGTGCCAGCAGCTTAAAACCAGCGGGAGGGCCAATCGGGAACTATGAGCAGTTCTTC	CASSLKPAGGPIGNYEQFF
TRBJ2-1	13	.	TRBV3-1/TRBV3-2	TRBD2	TGTGCCAGCAGCCGCACCGAGCGGGAGCCCCAGTTCTTC	CASSRTEREPQFF
TRBJ1-1	16	few	TRBV3-1/TRBV3-2	.	TGTGCCAGCAGCCAACCTGGGAGCCGGGTCGACACTGAAGCTTTCTTT	CASSQPGSRVDTEAFF
TRBJ1-2	12	.	TRBV24-1	.	TGTGCCACCAGTGACCCCGACCTAGACTACACCTTC	CATSDPDLDYTF
TRBJ1-5	15	.	TRBV6-1	.	TGTGCCAGCAGTGAACAACTTGGGAGTAATCAGCCCCAGCATTTT	CASSEQLGSNQPQHF
TRBJ1-2	14	.	TRBV28	TRBD1	TGTGCCAGCAGGAACCCTCAGGGGGCAGGAGGCTACACCTTC	CASRNPQGAGGYTF
TRBJ1-2	13	once	TRBV7-3	.	TGTGCCAGCAGCTTAACGAGGAGGGATGGCTACACCTTC	CASSLTRRDGYTF
TRBJ1-4	13	.	TRBV27	.	TGTGCCAGCAGTTCCAGACTTGGCGAAAAACTGTTTTTT	CASSSRLGEKLFF
TRBJ2-4	14	.	TRBV19	TRBD1	TGTGCCACCGGACAGGACTTAGCCAAAAACATTCAGTACTTC	CATGQDLAKNIQYF
TRBJ1-2	16	.	TRBV5-4	.	TGTGCCAGCAGCTTGCGACCCACAGGTGACTTTGGGGGCTACACCTTC	CASSLRPTGDFGGYTF
TRBJ2-2	16	.	TRBV19	TRBD2	TGTGCCAGTAGTATAGATCCAGCGGGAGTAAGCGGGGAGCTGTTTTTT	CASSIDPAGVSGELFF
TRBJ2-6	16	.	TRBV5-1	.	TGCGCCAGCAGCGTGATCGGGGGATCTGGGGCCAACGTCCTGACTTTC	CASSVIGGSGANVLTF
TRBJ2-6	14	.	TRBV3-1/TRBV3-2	.	TGTGCCAGCAGCCCCGGGACAGGGGCCAACGTCCTGACTTTC	CASSPGTGANVLTF
TRBJ2-3	13	once	TRBV13	.	TGTGCCAGCAGCTGGAGACAGACAGATACGCAGTATTTT	CASSWRQTDTQYF
TRBJ1-1	14	.	TRBV27	.	TGTGCCAGCAGTTTCAGGAGGCAGGCGCTTGAAGCTTTCTTT	CASSFRRQALEAFF
TRBJ2-7	12	.	TRBV28	.	TGTGCCAGCAGAACAGGTTTCTACGAGCAGTACTTC	CASRTGFYEQYF
TRBJ1-1	15	few	TRBV19	.	TGTGCCAGTAGTATTCCGTCCCCCCGGGGCACTGAAGCTTTCTTT	CASSIPSPRGTEAFF
TRBJ2-1	14	once	TRBV27	TRBD2	TGTGCCAGCAGTCTAGCGGGAGGCGGAAATGAGCAGTTCTTC	CASSLAGGGNEQFF
TRBJ2-1	16	.	TRBV25-1	.	TGTGCCAGCAGTGAATATCACGTCAGCTCCTACAATGAGCAGTTCTTC	CASSEYHVSSYNEQFF
TRBJ2-2	14	.	TRBV9	.	TGTGCCAGCAGCCTGGCGGCTAACACCGGGGAGCTGTTTTTT	CASSLAANTGELFF
TRBJ2-3	14	.	TRBV19	TRBD1	TGTGCCAGTAGCCAGGGGGCTGGGGGCGATACGCAGTATTTT	CASSQGAGGDTQYF
TRBJ2-1	14	.	TRBV5-1	.	TGCGCCAGCAGATCGGACTTTACCTACAATGAGCAGTTCTTC	CASRSDFTYNEQFF
TRBJ2-5	15	.	TRBV9	.	TGTGCCAGCAGCTGGTCCGGGAGCGAGACGGAGACCCAGTACTTC	CASSWSGSETETQYF
TRBJ2-1	16	.	TRBV4-1	.	TGCGCCAGCAGCCACGTTGACTTGTTCTCCTACAATGAGCAGTTCTTC	CASSHVDLFSYNEQFF
TRBJ2-2	16	.	TRBV5-1	TRBD1	TGCGCCAGCAGCACCCGGACAGGGGATAACGCCGGGGAGCTGTTTTTT	CASSTRTGDNAGELFF
TRBJ2-2	15	.	TRBV7-7	.	TGTGCTAGCAGCTTAAACCCAGGGGACACCGGGGAGCTGTTTTTT	CASSLNPGDTGELFF
TRBJ2-2	16	.	TRBV4-2	TRBD1	TGTGCCAGCAGCCATCCAGGACAGGGGGCAATCGGGGAGCTGTTTTTT	CASSHPGQGAIGELFF
TRBJ2-2	15	.	TRBV19	.	TGTGCCAGCAGACAACCCAGAGTTTGGACCGGGGAGCTGTTTTTT	CASRQPRVWTGELFF
TRBJ2-1	15	.	TRBV19	TRBD2	TGTGCCAGTAGTCTCTTAGGGCGGGAGTTCACTGAGCAGTTCTTC	CASSLLGREFTEQFF
TRBJ1-2	12	once	TRBV13	.	TGTGCCAGCAGCCCGTCCGGGGTAGGCTACACCTTC	CASSPSGVGYTF
TRBJ1-2	14	.	TRBV5-6	.	TGTGCCAGCAGCTTGGATGTGGAGGCCTATGGCTACACCTTC	CASSLDVEAYGYTF
TRBJ2-2	15	.	TRBV28	.	TGTGCCAGCAGTCTCCTAGGATCGGGCACCGGGGAGCTGTTTTTT	CASSLLGSGTGELFF
TRBJ2-2	13	.	TRBV19	.	TGTGCCAGTCGCCCTGGAGGGACCGGGGAGCTGTTTTTT	CASRPGGTGELFF
TRBJ1-1	14	once	TRBV12-5	.	TGTGCTAGTGGTTTGTCGCGACAGCCTATGACAGCTTTCTTT	CASGLSRQPMTAFF
TRBJ1-5	15	.	TRBV5-1	.	TGCGCCAGCAGCTTGGCTGGGGCTGGCAATCAGCCCCAGCATTTT	CASSLAGAGNQPQHF
TRBJ1-2	14	.	TRBV5-1	TRBD1	TGCGCCAGCAGCGTAGACAGGGGAGGTGGAGGCTACACCTTC	CASSVDRGGGGYTF
TRBJ2-1	13	few	TRBV6-1	.	TGTGCCAGCAGTGAAGCGGGGCTAGTCGGGCAGTTCTTC	CASSEAGLVGQFF
TRBJ1-2	18	.	TRBV3-1/TRBV3-2	TRBD1	TGTGCCAGCAGCCAACTACCCGGGACAGCTCCACTAGGTTATGGCTACACCTTC	CASSQLPGTAPLGYGYTF